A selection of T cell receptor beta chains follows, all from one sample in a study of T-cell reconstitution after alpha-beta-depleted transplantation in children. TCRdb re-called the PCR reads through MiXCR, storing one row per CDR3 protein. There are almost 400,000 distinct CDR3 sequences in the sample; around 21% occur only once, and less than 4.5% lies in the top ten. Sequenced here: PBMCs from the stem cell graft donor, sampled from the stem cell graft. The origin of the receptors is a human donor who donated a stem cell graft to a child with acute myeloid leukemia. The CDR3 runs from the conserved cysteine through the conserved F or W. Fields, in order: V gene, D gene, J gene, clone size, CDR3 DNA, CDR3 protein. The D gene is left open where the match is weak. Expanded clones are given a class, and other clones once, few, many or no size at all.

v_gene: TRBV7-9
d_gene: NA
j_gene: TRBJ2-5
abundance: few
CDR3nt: TGTGCCAGCAGCTTAGTGGTGGGGGCTGAGGAGACCCAGTACTTC
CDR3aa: CASSLVVGAEETQYF

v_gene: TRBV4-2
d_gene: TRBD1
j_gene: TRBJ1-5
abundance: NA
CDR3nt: TGTGCCAGCAGCCAAAGGACAGGGGATAACAATCAGCCCCAGCATTTT
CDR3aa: CASSQRTGDNNQPQHF

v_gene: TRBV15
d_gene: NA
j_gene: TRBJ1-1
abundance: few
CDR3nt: TGTGCCACCAGCAGAGGGGAGGCCCGGATGTGGACTGAAGCTTTCTTT
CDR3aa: CATSRGEARMWTEAFF

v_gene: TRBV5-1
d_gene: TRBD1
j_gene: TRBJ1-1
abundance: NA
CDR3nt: TGCGCCAGCAGCTATGACAGGGGGACAAAGAACACTGAAGCTTTCTTT
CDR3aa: CASSYDRGTKNTEAFF

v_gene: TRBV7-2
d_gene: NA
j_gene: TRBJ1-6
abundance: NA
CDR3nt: TGTGCCAGCAGCCACCGAAATTCACCCCTCCACTTT
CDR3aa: CASSHRNSPLHF

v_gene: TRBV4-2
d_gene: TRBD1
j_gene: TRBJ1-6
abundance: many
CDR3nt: TGTGCCAGCAGCCACCGGACAGGGCGAGACTCCTATAATTCACCCCTCCACTTT
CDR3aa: CASSHRTGRDSYNSPLHF

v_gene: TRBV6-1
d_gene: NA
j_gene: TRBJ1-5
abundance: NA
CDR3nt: TGTGCCAGCAGTGAAGAGAGGGGACAGCCCCAGCATTTT
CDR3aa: CASSEERGQPQHF

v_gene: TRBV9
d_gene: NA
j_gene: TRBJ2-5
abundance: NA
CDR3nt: TGTGCCAGCACCAAGGGCGGGGACAAAGAGACCCAGTACTTC
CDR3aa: CASTKGGDKETQYF

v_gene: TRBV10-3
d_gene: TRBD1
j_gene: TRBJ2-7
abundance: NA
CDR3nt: TGTGCCATCGAGGGACAGGGGGTAGAACAGCTATTC
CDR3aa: CAIEGQGVEQLF

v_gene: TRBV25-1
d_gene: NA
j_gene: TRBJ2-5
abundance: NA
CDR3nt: TGTGCCAGCAGTGAATTAGGCGGTGGTGGGGAGACCCAGTACTTC
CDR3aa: CASSELGGGGETQYF

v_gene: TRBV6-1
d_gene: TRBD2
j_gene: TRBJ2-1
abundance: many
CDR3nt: TGTGCCAGCAGTGAACTAGCGGGAGAAAGCCATGAGCAGTTCTTC
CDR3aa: CASSELAGESHEQFF

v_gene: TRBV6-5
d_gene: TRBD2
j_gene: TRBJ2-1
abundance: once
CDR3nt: TGTGCCAGCAGTTATGATCGGCGACTAGCGGGAGGGAGGGAGTTCTTC
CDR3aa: CASSYDRRLAGGREFF

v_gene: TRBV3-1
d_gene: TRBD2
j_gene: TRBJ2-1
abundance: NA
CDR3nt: TGTGCCAGCAGCCAAGTCGCGGGACTAGCGGGAATTTCGTTCTTC
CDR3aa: CASSQVAGLAGISFF